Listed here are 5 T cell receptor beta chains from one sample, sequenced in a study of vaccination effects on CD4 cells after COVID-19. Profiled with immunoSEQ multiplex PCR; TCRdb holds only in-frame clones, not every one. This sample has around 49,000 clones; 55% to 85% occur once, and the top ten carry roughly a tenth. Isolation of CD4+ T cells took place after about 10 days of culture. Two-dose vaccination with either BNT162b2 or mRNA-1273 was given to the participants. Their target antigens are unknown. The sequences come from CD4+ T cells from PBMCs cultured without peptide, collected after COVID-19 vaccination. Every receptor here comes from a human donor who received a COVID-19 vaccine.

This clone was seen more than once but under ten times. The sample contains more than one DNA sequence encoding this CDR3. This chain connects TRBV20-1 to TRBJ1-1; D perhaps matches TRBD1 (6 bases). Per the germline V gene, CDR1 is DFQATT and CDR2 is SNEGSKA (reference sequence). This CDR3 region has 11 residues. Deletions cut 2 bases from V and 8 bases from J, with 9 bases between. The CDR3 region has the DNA TGCAGTGCTAGACCGACAGGAGAAGCTTTCTTT. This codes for CSARPTGEAFF.

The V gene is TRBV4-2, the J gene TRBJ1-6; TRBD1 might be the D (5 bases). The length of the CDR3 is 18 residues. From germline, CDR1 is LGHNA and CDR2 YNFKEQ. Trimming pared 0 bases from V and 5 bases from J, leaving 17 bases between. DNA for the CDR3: TGTGCCAGCAGCCAAGATTCGGGAACCGGGACGGATAATTCACCCCTCCACTTT. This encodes CASSQDSGTGTDNSPLHF.

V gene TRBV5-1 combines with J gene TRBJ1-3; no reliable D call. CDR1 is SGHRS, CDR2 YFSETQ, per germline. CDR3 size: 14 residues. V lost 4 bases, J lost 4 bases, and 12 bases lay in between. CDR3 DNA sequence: TGCGCCAGCAGCGAACAATTTTCGGGAAACACCATATATTTT. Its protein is CASSEQFSGNTIYF. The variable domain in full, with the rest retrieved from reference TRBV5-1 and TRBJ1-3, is KAGVTQTPRYLIKTRGQQVTLSCSPISGHRSVSWYQQTPGQGLQFLFEYFSETQRNKGNFPGRFSGRQFSNSRSEMNVSTLELGDSALYLCASSEQFSGNTIYFGEGSWLTVV.

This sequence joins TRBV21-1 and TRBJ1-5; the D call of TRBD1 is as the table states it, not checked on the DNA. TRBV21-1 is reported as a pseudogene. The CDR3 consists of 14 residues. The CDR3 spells CASRGDRKNQPQHF. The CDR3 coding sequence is TGTGCCAGCAGAGGGGATAGGAAGAATCAGCCCCAGCATTTT.

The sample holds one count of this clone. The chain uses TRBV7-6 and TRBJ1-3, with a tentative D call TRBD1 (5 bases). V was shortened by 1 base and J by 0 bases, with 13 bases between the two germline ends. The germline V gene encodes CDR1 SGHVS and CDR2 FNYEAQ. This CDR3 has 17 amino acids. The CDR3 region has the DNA TGTGCCAGCAGCTTAGTTGGGACGGGGAGCTCTGGAAACACCATATATTTT. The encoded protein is CASSLVGTGSSGNTIYF.